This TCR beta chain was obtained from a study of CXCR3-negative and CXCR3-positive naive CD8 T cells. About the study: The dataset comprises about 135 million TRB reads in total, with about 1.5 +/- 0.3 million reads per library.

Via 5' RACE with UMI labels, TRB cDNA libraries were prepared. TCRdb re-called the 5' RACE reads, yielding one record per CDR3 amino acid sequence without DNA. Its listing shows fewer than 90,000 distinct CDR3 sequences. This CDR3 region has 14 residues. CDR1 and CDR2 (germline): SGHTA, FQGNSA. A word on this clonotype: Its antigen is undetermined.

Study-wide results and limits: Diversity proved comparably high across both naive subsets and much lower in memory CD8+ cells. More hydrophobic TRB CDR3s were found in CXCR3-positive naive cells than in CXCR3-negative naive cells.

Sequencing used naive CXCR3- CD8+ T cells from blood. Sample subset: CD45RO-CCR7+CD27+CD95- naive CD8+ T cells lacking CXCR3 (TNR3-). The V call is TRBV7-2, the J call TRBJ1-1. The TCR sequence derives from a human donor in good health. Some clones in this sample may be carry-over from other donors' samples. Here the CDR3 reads CASSLLSVNTEAFF. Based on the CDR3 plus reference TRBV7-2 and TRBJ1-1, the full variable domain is GAGVSQSPSNKVTEKGKDVELRCDPISGHTALYWYRQSLGQGLEFLIYFQGNSAPDKSGLPSDRFSAERTGGSVSTLTIQRTQQEDSAVYLCASSLLSVNTEAFFGQGTRLTVV.